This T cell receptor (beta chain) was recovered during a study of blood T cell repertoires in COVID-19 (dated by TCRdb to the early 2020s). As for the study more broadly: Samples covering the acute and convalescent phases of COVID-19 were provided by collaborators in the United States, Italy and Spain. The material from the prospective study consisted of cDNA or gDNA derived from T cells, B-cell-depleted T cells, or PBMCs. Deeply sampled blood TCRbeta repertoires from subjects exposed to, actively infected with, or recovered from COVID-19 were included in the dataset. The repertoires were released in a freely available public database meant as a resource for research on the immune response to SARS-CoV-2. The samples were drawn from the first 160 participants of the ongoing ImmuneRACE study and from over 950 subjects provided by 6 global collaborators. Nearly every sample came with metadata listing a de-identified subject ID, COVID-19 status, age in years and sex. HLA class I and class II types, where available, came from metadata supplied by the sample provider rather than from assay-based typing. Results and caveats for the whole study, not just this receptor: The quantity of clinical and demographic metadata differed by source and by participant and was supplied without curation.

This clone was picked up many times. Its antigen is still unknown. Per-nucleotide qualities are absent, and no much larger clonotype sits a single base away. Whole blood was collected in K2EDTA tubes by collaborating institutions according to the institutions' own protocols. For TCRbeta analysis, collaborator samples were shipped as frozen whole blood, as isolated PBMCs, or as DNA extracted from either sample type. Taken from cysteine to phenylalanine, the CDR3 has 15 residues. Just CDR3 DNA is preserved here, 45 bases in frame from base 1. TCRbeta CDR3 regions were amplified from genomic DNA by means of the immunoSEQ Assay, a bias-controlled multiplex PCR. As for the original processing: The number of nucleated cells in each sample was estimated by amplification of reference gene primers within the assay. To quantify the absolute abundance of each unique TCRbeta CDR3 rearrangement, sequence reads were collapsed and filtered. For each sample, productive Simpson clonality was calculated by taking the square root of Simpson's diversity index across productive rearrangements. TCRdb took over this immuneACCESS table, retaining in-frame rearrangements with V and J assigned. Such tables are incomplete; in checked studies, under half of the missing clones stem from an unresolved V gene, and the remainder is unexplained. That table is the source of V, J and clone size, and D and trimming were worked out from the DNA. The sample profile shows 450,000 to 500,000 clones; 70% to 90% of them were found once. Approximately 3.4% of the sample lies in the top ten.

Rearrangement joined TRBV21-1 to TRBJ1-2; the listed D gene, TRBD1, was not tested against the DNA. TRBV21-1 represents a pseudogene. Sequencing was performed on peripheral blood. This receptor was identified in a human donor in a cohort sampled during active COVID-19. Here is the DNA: TGTGCCAGCCCTACCTCCAGGGGGCTCGACTATGGCTACACCTTC. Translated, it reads CASPTSRGLDYGYTF.